One sample yielded the 21 T cell receptor beta chains listed below, sequenced in a study of blood T cells in healthy people across ages (dated by TCRdb to the mid-2010s). Library construction relied on 5' RACE. Sequencing was carried out with an Illumina HiSeq 2500. A second roughly 7 to 11 cycle PCR used a sample-barcoded 5' primer and a J-beta primer mix. TCRdb reran the public reads through fastp at Q25 and MiXCR, keeping productive beta chains. Rows with one shared CDR3 protein collapse into an entry with the most common genes and DNA. The sample data list around 670,000 distinct CDR3 sequences, and roughly 31% of these were observed just once. 15% to 19% of the sample lies in the top ten. Sequenced sample: blood. The receptors shown here come from a woman older than 75 in good health.

Details on this clonotype: A much larger clone differs from this one at a single base, so this may be a read error. The V call is TRBV6-6, the J call TRBJ2-7, with D perhaps assigned TRBD1 or TRBD2 (5 bases each). The germline V gene encodes CDR1 MNHNY and CDR2 SVGAGI (reference sequence). This CDR3 has 15 amino acids. V was clipped by 6 bases and J by 3 bases, with 18 bases between them. This CDR3 reads CASSQGRPRVYEQYF. In DNA form, the CDR3 reads TGTGCCAGCAGCCAGGGACGTCCTCGGGTCTACGAGCAGTACTTC.

To note about this clonotype: This may arise from a read error, as a much more abundant clone is one base away. J is TRBJ2-1 and V is TRBV9; D may correspond to TRBD1 or TRBD2 (5 bases each). This CDR3 is built from 14 residues. V lost 0 bases and J lost 13, with 17 bases in between. Germline V gene data show CDR1 as SGDLS and CDR2 as YYNGEE. The CDR3 DNA reads TGTGCCAGCAGCGTAGGGGCAGGGAGAGAGACCCAGTTCTTC. Its translation is CASSVGAGRETQFF.

The table lists this clonotype with many counts. The rearrangement uses TRBV9 and TRBJ2-1; D is unclear. V shed 7 bases and J shed 9 bases, with 14 bases lying between them. CDR1 SGDLS and CDR2 YYNGEE come from the germline V gene. This CDR3 region has 12 residues. The CDR3 here is CASSVDVGEQFF. In nucleotides, the CDR3 is TGTGCCAGCTCCGTTGATGTAGGTGAGCAGTTCTTC.

The chain links TRBV24-1 to TRBJ2-1, with no clear D. The CDR3 has 13 residues. The germline V gene has CDR1 KGHDR and CDR2 SFDVKD. V lost 6 bases and J 5 bases, leaving 10 bases between the germline ends. In nucleotides, the CDR3 is TGTGCCACCAGTCGGGCCATCAACAATGAGCAGTTCTTC. This gives the protein CATSRAINNEQFF.

The table lists this clonotype with many counts. This chain joins TRBV6-6 and TRBJ2-1; TRBD1 aligns across 7 bases. The ends lost 6 bases at V and 5 bases at J; junction bases unmatched: 10. Germline V gene lookup returns CDR1 MNHNY and CDR2 SVGAGI (reference sequence). This CDR3 is built from 15 residues. The DNA of the CDR3 is TGTGCCAGCAGGCTTGGGACAGCCCCTCACAATGAGCAGTTCTTC. It codes for CASRLGTAPHNEQFF.

This clonotype was observed many times. This chain joins TRBV12-3 or TRBV12-4 and TRBJ2-1; no clear D. Trimming removed 5 bases at V and 5 bases at J, with 19 bases between. The CDR3 has 16 residues. In DNA, the CDR3 is TGTGCCAGCAGTACCCGACGATTGCAAACCGACAATGAGCAGTTCTTC. Its protein is CASSTRRLQTDNEQFF.

Many counts were recorded for this clonotype. The gene calls are TRBV6-6 and TRBJ1-2; D is possibly TRBD1 (6 bases). The CDR3 extends over 13 amino acids. The V and J ends lost 2 bases and 4 bases respectively, with 8 bases between them. Germline CDR1 MNHNY, CDR2 SVGAGI (reference sequence). CDR3 DNA sequence: TGTGCCAGCAGTTACGACAGGATCTATGGCTACACCTTC. Residues: CASSYDRIYGYTF.

This chain joins TRBV20-1 and TRBJ2-1; D is possibly TRBD1 or TRBD2 (6 bases each). Germline V gives CDR1 DFQATT, CDR2 SNEGSKA (reference sequence). The CDR3 consists of 22 residues. The V and J ends lost 3 bases and 0 bases respectively, with 33 bases between them. DNA for the CDR3: TGCAGTGCTAGGGAGTTCTTGGGGGGCAGCCCCTTCCCACTGTGCTCCTACAATGAGCAGTTCTTC. Translation gives CSAREFLGGSPFPLCSYNEQFF.

This clonotype was observed a single time. In DNA, the CDR3 is TGTGCCACCAGCAGAGCAAGGGGCTCATTCTACGAGCAGTACTTC. This encodes CATSRARGSFYEQYF. The V and J genes are TRBV15 and TRBJ2-7, with a tentative D call TRBD1 (5 bases). The germline CDR1 and CDR2 sequences are LNHNV and YYDKDF (reference sequence). V lost 1 base and J lost 3, with 13 bases in between. The CDR3 sequence is 15 residues long.

This clonotype appeared many times. V usage is TRBV7-3 and J usage is TRBJ2-1; no clear D. The CDR3 totals 18 residues. The V gene's germline CDR1 is SGHTA and CDR2 FQGTGA. The V end was cut by 5 bases, the J end by 6 bases, with 26 bases between. The CDR3 protein is CASSPIKCRRLYLNEQFF. The CDR3 coding sequence is TGTGCCAGCAGCCCGATAAAGTGCAGACGGCTCTACCTCAATGAGCAGTTCTTC.

This clonotype came up a few times. V is TRBV2 and J is TRBJ2-3, with D perhaps TRBD2 (6 bases). Germline CDR1 is SNHLY and CDR2 is FYNNEI. The CDR3 totals 16 residues. V lost 6 bases and J 4 bases, leaving 20 bases between the germline ends. The CDR3 here is CASRSLLSGDSDTQYF. The CDR3 DNA is TGTGCCAGCAGATCCCTACTATCGGGGGATTCAGATACGCAGTATTTT.

This clonotype was seen more than once but under ten times. The CDR3 DNA sequence: TGTGCCAGTACCCCTGGGGGGGTAGCCAAAAACATTCAGTACTTC. As protein: CASTPGGVAKNIQYF. The V gene is TRBV19, the J gene TRBJ2-4, with 7 bases lining up with TRBD2. Germline assignment: CDR1 LNHDA and CDR2 SQIVND (reference sequence). V was pared by 7 bases and J by 0 bases, with 6 bases of the junction left unmatched. The CDR3 loop spans 15 amino acids.

This clonotype was counted between two and nine times. A much larger clonotype is one base distant, so this may be a read error. V is TRBV7-9 and J is TRBJ1-3; 7 bases match TRBD1. This CDR3 is built from 15 residues. Germline V lookup: CDR1 SEHNR, CDR2 FQNEAQ (reference sequence). CDR3 sequence: CVSSYTGTAGNTIYF. CDR3 in DNA: TGTGTCAGCAGCTACACCGGGACAGCTGGAAACACCATATATTTT. Variable domain in full (rest from reference TRBV7-9 and TRBJ1-3): DTGVSQNPRHKITKRGQNVTFRCDPISEHNRLYWYRQTLGQGPEFLTYFQNEAQLEKSRLLSDRFSAERPKGSFSTLEIQRTEQGDSAMYLCVSSYTGTAGNTIYFGEGSWLTVV.

V and J are TRBV7-2 and TRBJ1-3; D might be TRBD1 (5 bases). CDR1 and CDR2 from the germline V gene are SGHTA and FQGNSA. The CDR3 length is 17 residues. Trimming removed 2 bases from V and 0 bases from J, with 14 bases in between. The CDR3 sequence: CASSLQGVGTSGNTIYF. The CDR3, as DNA: TGTGCCAGCAGCTTACAAGGCGTCGGGACCTCTGGAAACACCATATATTTT. Filled out from reference TRBV7-2 and TRBJ1-3, the complete variable domain reads GAGVSQSPSNKVTEKGKDVELRCDPISGHTALYWYRQSLGQGLEFLIYFQGNSAPDKSGLPSDRFSAERTGGSVSTLTIQRTQQEDSAVYLCASSLQGVGTSGNTIYFGEGSWLTVV.

The rearrangement links TRBV3-1 to TRBJ2-1; unclear D gene. V lost 2 bases to trimming and J lost 13 bases, with 21 bases between them. The germline CDR1 and CDR2 sequences are LGHDT and YNNKEL (reference sequence). The CDR3 loop spans 15 amino acids. The CDR3: CASSQQARSQETQFF. For the CDR3, the DNA is TGTGCCAGCAGCCAACAGGCGAGATCCCAAGAGACCCAGTTCTTC.

This clonotype was seen at least ten times. The chain joins TRBV28 to TRBJ2-5; no clear D. CDR1 is MDHEN, CDR2 SYDVKM, per germline. V shed 1 base and J shed 5 bases, with 8 bases lying between them. CDR3 size: 13 residues. The CDR3 DNA reads as TGTGCCAGCAGTTTATCCCAGGAGGAGACCCAGTACTTC. It yields the protein CASSLSQEETQYF.

This clonotype came up many times. The chain carries TRBV27 and TRBJ2-3; either TRBD1 or TRBD2 may fit D (6 bases each). CDR3 length equals 16 residues. V lost 5 bases to trimming and J lost 4 bases, with 19 bases between them. The germline V gene has CDR1 MNHEY and CDR2 SMNVEV (reference sequence). The CDR3 bases are TGTGCCAGCAGTCGAACAGGGACTCGTGGACCAGATACGCAGTATTTT. Its translation: CASSRTGTRGPDTQYF.

This clonotype was seen many times. J is TRBJ1-5 and V is TRBV15; 7 bases match TRBD1. Germline V CDR1 and CDR2: LNHNV, YYDKDF (reference sequence). The V and J ends lost 1 base and 4 bases, in that order; junction bases with no gene match: 7. The CDR3 extends over 16 amino acids. CDR3 protein: CATSRAGDRVNQPQHF. In nucleotides, the CDR3 is TGTGCCACCAGCAGAGCGGGTGACAGGGTGAATCAGCCCCAGCATTTT.

A single count supports this clonotype. V usage is TRBV5-4 and J usage is TRBJ2-5, with a weak D call TRBD2 (7 bases). Looked up from germline, CDR1 is SGHNT and CDR2 is YYREEE (reference sequence). V dropped 7 bases and J dropped 3 bases, with 13 bases sitting between them. CDR3 length: 13 amino acids. CDR3 DNA: TGTGCCAGCGGGGGGGACACCAAAGAGACCCAGTACTTC. This codes for CASGGDTKETQYF.

As for this clonotype: A much larger clone is a single base away; this may be a read error. The CDR3 region is CRAGGQEIIQFF. The CDR3 DNA reads TGCAGGGCTGGGGGACAGGAGATTATCCAGTTCTTC. The chain recombines TRBV20-1 with TRBJ2-1; 8 positions match TRBD1. This CDR3 has 12 amino acids. Germline-derived CDR1 and CDR2 are DFQATT and SNEGSKA (reference sequence).

About this clonotype itself: One end of the junction varies from germline; a read error may be responsible. The chain couples TRBV9 to TRBJ2-2; tentatively, D is TRBD1 (7 bases). The CDR3 totals 14 residues. In germline, CDR1 is SGDLS, CDR2 YYNGEE. The CDR3 bases are TGTGCCAGCAGACAAACAGGGGAGGTCGGGGAGCGGTTTTTT. Translating it yields CASRQTGEVGERFF.